Reported below is one T cell receptor (beta chain). J gave up 4 bases and V 1 base, and 11 bases lay outside the gene matches. This CDR3 has 17 amino acids. Germline CDR1 reads MNHNS; CDR2 reads SASEGT. The repertoire was sequenced with immunoSEQ multiplex PCR; TCRdb's copy has only in-frame clones and lacks some. The profile shows roughly 30,000 clones, approximately 91% of them singletons. The data are from a study of T cell changes during pregnancy in multiple sclerosis. This sequence originates from a female donor with multiple sclerosis, enrolled in a pregnancy study. The sequences come from CD8+ T cells from peripheral blood mononuclear cells, collected after pregnancy. The chain carries TRBV6-1 and TRBJ1-2; 8 bases line up with TRBD1. The CDR3 region is CASSEVSQGAPSYGYTF. DNA for the CDR3: TGTGCCAGCAGTGAAGTGAGTCAGGGGGCCCCGAGCTATGGCTACACCTTC.